This T cell receptor (beta chain) is from a study of CD8 T cells in Susac syndrome. The multiple sclerosis control cohort comprised treatment-naive individuals presenting with stable or active relapsing-remitting disease. Study results and limitations: The study admitted that it had a relatively small number of individuals in its TCR sequencing and HLA analysis.

The germline V gene has CDR1 MNHEY and CDR2 SMNVEV (reference sequence). This CDR3 has 11 amino acids. The V and J ends lost 9 bases and 8 bases, in that order; junction bases with no gene match: 4. Of note for this clonotype: Its cognate antigen is unknown.

The RNA input was roughly 0.45 to 1 ug, and it was reverse transcribed with random hexamers. The method of amplification for TCR beta CDR3 was immunoSEQ multiplex PCR, covering 54 Vbeta and 13 Jbeta. One entry per CDR3 protein results from TCRdb running MiXCR on the immunoSEQ multiplex PCR reads. The profile shows about 140,000 distinct CDR3 sequences, around 95% of them singletons. The rearrangement links TRBV27 to TRBJ1-1, with TRBD1 matching 9 bases. Sequencing was done on a sample of CD4+ T cells from PBMCs. This TCR was recovered from a human donor with multiple sclerosis. DNA for the CDR3: TGTGCCAGGACGGGACAGGGAGAAGCTTTCTTT. Translating it yields CARTGQGEAFF.